This TCR beta chain comes out of a study of Graves' ophthalmopathy and Graves' hyperthyroidism. This clonotype was observed at least ten times. TCR beta CDR3 regions were amplified from RNA transcripts. HTBI primers primed a first-round RT-PCR, and a second-round multiplex PCR followed. MiXCR, applied by TCRdb to the multiplex PCR reads, yields one record per CDR3 protein. The sample contains roughly 400,000 distinct CDR3 sequences, roughly a sixth of which appear only once. Trimming removed 7 bases at V and 0 bases at J, with 7 bases between. CDR3 length: 12 amino acids. Germline lookup yields CDR1 MNHNS and CDR2 SASEGT. Diagnostic conclusions were grounded in clinical symptoms, serum thyroxine, TRAb, thyroid ultrasound and orbital computed tomography.

The gene calls are TRBV6-1 and TRBJ2-7; D is undetermined. The receptor comes from an adult woman with stable Graves' hyperthyroidism. Sequenced input: peripheral blood. CDR3 nucleotides: TGTGCCAGCAAGGGCAACTCCTACGAGCAGTACTTC. Protein sequence: CASKGNSYEQYF.